Listed here is a single T cell receptor (beta chain). The data stem from a study of blood T cell repertoires in COVID-19. Germline V gene sequence: CDR1 SGHRS, CDR2 YFSETQ. The length of the CDR3 is 14 residues. The V segment lost 4 bases and the J segment 6 bases; nucleotides outside the gene matches: 9. Clones were sequenced by immunoSEQ multiplex PCR, and TCRdb holds only the in-frame ones, with some missing. Among about 370,000 clones listed, 70% to 90% were seen once. The sequence was obtained from a woman in her twenties or thirties with COVID-19, enrolled during active disease. J is TRBJ2-7 and V is TRBV5-1, with 8 nucleotides matching TRBD1. Sequencing was done on a sample of peripheral blood. CDR3 in amino acids: CASSPTGGVPEQYF. In nucleotides, the CDR3 is TGCGCCAGCAGCCCAACAGGGGGAGTACCCGAGCAGTACTTC.